This T cell receptor beta chain comes out of a study of T cells in Graves' hyperthyroidism and ophthalmopathy. This clonotype has just a few counts. RNA transcripts provided the source from which TCR beta CDR3 regions were amplified. A first-round RT-PCR of the TCR CDR3 used the HTBI primer set. One entry per CDR3 protein results from TCRdb running MiXCR on the multiplex PCR reads. The table records fewer than 450,000 distinct CDR3 sequences, nearly 15% of them present only once. The CDR3 totals 16 residues. Looked up from germline, CDR1 is SEHNR and CDR2 is FQNEAQ (reference sequence). V was pared by 5 bases and J by 4 bases, with 15 bases between.

This TCR was sampled from a woman aged 55-75 years with Graves' ophthalmopathy. V gene TRBV7-9 combines with J gene TRBJ1-6; D is possibly TRBD1 (6 bases). Material for sequencing was blood. CDR3 region: CASSPSGQIYNSPLHF. CDR3 DNA: TGTGCCAGCAGCCCCTCCGGACAGATTTATAATTCACCCCTCCACTTT.